The T cell receptor (beta chain) described here comes from a study of identical twins (dated by TCRdb to between 2015 and 2016). At the level of the whole study: TCR alpha and beta repertoires from monozygotic twins, unrelated adults of various ages and cord blood were deep-sequenced to test whether fetal clonotypes persist. Replicate twin experiments were performed at different times using different library preparation protocols to rule out contamination. Overall study results and their limits: Fewer insertions were carried by abundant cord blood beta clonotypes; a weaker similar trend was observed in young adult naive repertoires, while no such trend was observed in memory repertoires. Conclusions relied on cross-sectional statistical analysis, since the same donors could not be followed over many years. Invariant T cells such as MAIT and iNKT could partly confound zero-insertion analyses, though diverse VJ usage argued against this for most clonotypes. Compared with coincidental sharing between unrelated individuals, out-of-frame TCR alpha sequences shared between twins had an excess of sequences with low generation probability. Excess twin sharing in beta out-of-frame sequences was weaker because fewer shared sequences lowered the signal-to-noise ratio. Recombination models systematically underestimated out-of-frame TCR alpha sharing in monozygotic twins but agreed with sharing between unrelated individuals.

Every donor was a healthy Caucasian. Miltenyi CD45RO+ enrichment and human naive T-cell isolation kits were used to isolate memory (CD45RO+) and naive T cells from PBMC. This clonotype appeared many times. Its specific antigen is unknown. No base-level quality is on record; no much larger clone is a single base apart. The library was prepared using 5' RACE. Instrument used: Illumina HiSeq 2000. Template switching introduced a universal primer binding site; the final cDNA contained a unique molecular identifier, enabling accurate counting of TCR cDNA molecules. First-strand cDNA for TCR alpha and beta chains was synthesized from specific primers in the conserved constant-segment region. To control for contamination, each cDNA library was double barcoded with a SMART-Mk sample barcode plus Illumina barcodes. TruSeq adapter sequences and Illumina sample barcodes were added in two successive PCR steps. Sequencing of the TCR alpha and beta cDNA libraries was done on the Illumina HiSeq platform using custom primers. As for how the authors treated the data: MiGEC processed the raw reads to extract unique molecular identifiers, while MiXCR was used to determine the CDR3 positions. Recombination models were inferred per individual with the repgenHMM and IGoR tools using an EM algorithm. The analysis of shared clonotypes was done with the tcR package in R, with sharing normalized by the product of cloneset sizes. To study raw recombination without the effects of thymic and clonal selection, out-of-frame nonproductive sequences were analyzed. In TCRdb, the public reads were trimmed at Q25 with fastp and aligned with MiXCR, with productive beta chains retained. When rows share a CDR3 protein, they turn into one entry using the most common DNA and genes. The V and J calls shown here were made by TCRdb, not taken from the authors' results. For this sample there are about 100,000 distinct CDR3 sequences; under 6.5% appear just once. The leading ten clones occupy 9.5% to 15% of the sample.

The receptor was isolated from a woman aged 45-65 years in good health. The sequenced sample consisted of memory T cells sorted from blood. The cell subset or site label here, explained by the study, means: CD45RO+ enriched T cells.

At the DNA level, the sequence is TGTGCCAGCAGCCAAGCTGCGGGGCCAAATCAGCCCCAGCATTTT. The translation is CASSQAAGPNQPQHF. The sequence joins TRBV3-1 to TRBJ1-5; TRBD1 is possibly the D segment (5 matching bases). CDR1 LGHDT and CDR2 YNNKEL were looked up in the germline V gene (reference sequence). CDR3 length: 15 amino acids, cysteine to phenylalanine. The sequence is cut down to CDR3 DNA, 45 bases in frame from base 1. Trimming at the junction amounts to 1 base on V and 4 bases on J, and the germline ends lie 11 bases apart.